The 30 T cell receptor beta chains given below trace back to one sample, sequenced in a study of beta chain features in type 1 diabetes (dated by TCRdb to the late 2010s). Library prep was done by the immunoSEQ multiplex PCR assay. The entire amount of isolated RNA was reverse transcribed using the High Capacity cDNA Reverse Transcription Kit, so the sequenced TCRB transcripts were expressed ones. TCRdb holds this immuneACCESS table with in-frame rearrangements only. Some clones are missing; in checked studies, unresolved V genes explain under half, and the rest has no known cause. In this sample the table shows around 280,000 clones, 7% to 9% of which occur a single time. 0.9% to 1.2% of the sample rests with the top ten. Sequencing input: central memory CD4+ T cells from blood. Receptors originate from a woman in her late teens or twenties in good health.

This clone was picked up a small number of times. The chain has TRBV9 and TRBJ2-3, with D possibly matching TRBD2 (7 bases). The V end lost 3 bases, the J end lost 8 bases, and 16 bases lay between the germline ends. In germline, CDR1 is SGDLS, CDR2 YYNGEE. This CDR3 has 14 amino acids. CDR3 DNA: TGTGCCAGCAGCGCCCACCGGGGGGCGGGTACGCAGTATTTT. This sequence encodes CASSAHRGAGTQYF.

This clone was seen ten or more times. The chain has TRBV7-9 and TRBJ2-5, with a possible D match to TRBD2 (5 bases). Germline CDR1 SEHNR, CDR2 FQNEAQ (reference sequence). The CDR3 runs 11 residues. Trimming pared 7 bases from V and 7 bases from J, leaving 10 bases between. CDR3 in amino acids: CASTREGTQYF. DNA for the CDR3: TGTGCCAGCACCCGAGAGGGGACCCAGTACTTC.

This chain links TRBV11-3 with TRBJ2-1, with D unclear. Germline V gives CDR1 SGHNT, CDR2 YENEEA. V dropped 0 bases and J dropped 10 bases, with 16 bases sitting between them. This CDR3 contains 15 residues. The CDR3 loop is CASSLDRVGPVEQFF. The CDR3 DNA sequence: TGTGCCAGCAGCTTAGATCGGGTGGGCCCCGTCGAGCAGTTCTTC. The variable domain in full, with the rest retrieved from reference TRBV11-3 and TRBJ2-1, is EAGVVQSPRYKIIEKKQPVAFWCNPISGHNTLYWYLQNLGQGPELLIRYENEEAVDDSQLPKDRFSAERLKGVDSTLKIQPAELGDSAVYLCASSLDRVGPVEQFFGPGTRLTVL.

With regard to this clone: An end of the junction differs from the germline gene, which may be a read error. This sequence joins TRBV7-8 and TRBJ2-4, with a tentative D call TRBD2 (5 bases). CDR1 and CDR2 from the germline V gene are SGHVS and FQNEAQ. This CDR3 contains 12 residues. CDR3 amino acids: CASSSGRDRVYF. The CDR3 DNA follows: TGTGCCAGCAGCTCCGGACGGGATCGGGTGTATTTC.

V is TRBV6-5 and J is TRBJ2-3; D may be TRBD1 or TRBD2 (6 bases each). Germline CDR1 and CDR2: MNHEY and SVGAGI. The V and J ends lost 8 bases and 6 bases respectively, with 15 bases between them. The CDR3 has 13 residues. In DNA, the CDR3 is TGTGCCAGCTACCCGGGGGCAGGGGATACGCAGTATTTT. Translation: CASYPGAGDTQYF.

In this sample, this clone turned up a few times. The chain links TRBV5-6 to TRBJ1-2; D not resolved. Germline V CDR1 and CDR2: SGHDT, YYEEEE. Trimming removed 2 bases at V and 4 bases at J, with 6 bases between. This CDR3 is 12 amino acids long. CDR3 nucleotides: TGTGCCAGCAGCTTCGGGGTCTATGGCTACACCTTC. Its protein is CASSFGVYGYTF.

This rearrangement joins TRBV28 to TRBJ2-3, with TRBD2 matching over 8 bases. Germline CDR1 is MDHEN and CDR2 is SYDVKM. The CDR3 runs 16 residues. Trimming took 6 bases from V and 4 from J; bases not matched to a gene: 12. The CDR3 sequence is CASSSDGTRAADTQYF. CDR3 coding DNA: TGTGCCAGCAGCTCGGACGGGACTAGGGCCGCAGATACGCAGTATTTT.

The chain employs TRBV6-1 and TRBJ1-1, with 7 bases identical to TRBD1. V was pared by 6 bases and J by 5 bases, with 12 bases of the junction left unmatched. Germline CDR1 reads MNHNS; CDR2 reads SASEGT. The CDR3 runs to 15 residues. This CDR3 reads CASSVRQGVTTEAFF. For the CDR3, the DNA is TGTGCCAGCAGCGTAAGACAGGGCGTGACTACTGAAGCTTTCTTT.

In DNA, the CDR3 is TGTGCCAGCAGTTACGATACGGTTTCTACCTACGAGCAGTACTTC. It translates to CASSYDTVSTYEQYF. V usage is TRBV6-5 and J usage is TRBJ2-7; D unclear. The CDR3 is 15 amino acids. Germline-derived CDR1 and CDR2 are MNHEY and SVGAGI. V was clipped by 2 bases and J by 2 bases, with 13 bases between them.

This clone was observed a handful of times. The genes are TRBV27 and TRBJ2-2, with D tentatively TRBD1 (6 bases). Trimming left V 5 bases short and J 5 bases short, with 15 bases between. The CDR3 length is 15 residues. The germline V gene has CDR1 MNHEY and CDR2 SMNVEV (reference sequence). CDR3 residues: CASSLQQGSTGELFF. The CDR3 DNA is TGTGCCAGCAGTCTACAACAGGGTAGTACCGGGGAGCTGTTTTTT.

The rearrangement uses TRBV6-5 and TRBJ2-2, with 7 bases fitting TRBD2. The CDR3 extends over 15 amino acids. Looked up from germline, CDR1 is MNHEY and CDR2 is SVGAGI. The V and J ends lost 6 bases and 9 bases, in that order; junction bases with no gene match: 13. CDR3 DNA sequence: TGTGCCAGCAGCCCCGGGGGGAAAGGAGTCCGGGAGCTGTTTTTT. Residues: CASSPGGKGVRELFF.

In regard to this clone: It differs at one base from a far larger clone, so likely a read error. This chain links TRBV18 with TRBJ2-5; possible D gene TRBD2, 7 bases. V was shortened by 4 bases and J by 4 bases, with 10 bases between the two germline ends. Germline CDR1 KGHSH, CDR2 LQKENI. The CDR3 runs to 13 residues. CDR3 nucleotide sequence: TGTGCCAGCTCACGCGGGGGCGCAGAGACCCAGTACTTC. Translated: CASSRGGAETQYF. Looking up the rest from reference TRBV18 and TRBJ2-5 gives the full variable domain: NAGVMQNPRHLVRRRGQEARLRCSPMKGHSHVYWYRQLPEEGLKFMVYLQKENIIDESGMPKERFSAEFPKEGPSILRIQQVVRGDSAAYFCASSRGGAETQYFGPGTRLLVL.

This clone turned up a few times. J is TRBJ2-5 and V is TRBV7-2; D gene ambiguous. Trimming left V 5 bases short and J 0 bases short, with 10 bases between. The CDR3 extends over 14 amino acids. Germline V gene data show CDR1 as SGHTA and CDR2 as FQGNSA. This CDR3 is CASSLATHQETQYF. The CDR3 bases are TGTGCCAGCAGCCTCGCGACGCACCAAGAGACCCAGTACTTC.

The chain recombines TRBV5-1 with TRBJ2-3, with 13 bases matching TRBD2. The CDR3 sequence is 16 residues long. Germline CDR1 and CDR2: SGHRS and YFSETQ. The V segment lost 0 bases and the J segment 5 bases; nucleotides outside the gene matches: 3. The CDR3 spells CASSLGTSGRVDTQYF. CDR3 nucleotide sequence: TGCGCCAGCAGCTTGGGGACTAGCGGGAGAGTAGATACGCAGTATTTT.

The rearrangement joins TRBV7-8 to TRBJ2-7; TRBD1 agrees at 7 bases. The CDR3 is 15 residues long. Germline assignment: CDR1 SGHVS and CDR2 FQNEAQ. The junction had 11 bases not matched to a gene; V was cut back by 6 bases and J by 3 bases. The CDR3 DNA is TGTGCCAGCAGGGATTACAGGGGTGCCCTCTACGAGCAGTACTTC. Its protein product is CASRDYRGALYEQYF.

This clone was observed a handful of times. The chain couples TRBV14 to TRBJ1-2; D is unresolved. V lost 1 base to trimming and J lost 2 bases, with 5 bases between them. The CDR3 extends over 13 amino acids. CDR1 SGHDN and CDR2 FVKESK come from the germline V gene. The CDR3 sequence: CASSQGVNYGYTF. Here the CDR3 DNA reads TGTGCCAGCAGCCAAGGCGTAAACTATGGCTACACCTTC.

This clone was seen a handful of times. The chain joins TRBV7-6 to TRBJ2-6; the D is unclear. Trimming took 2 bases from V and 4 from J, leaving 18 bases between them. This CDR3 region has 18 residues. Germline V gives CDR1 SGHVS, CDR2 FNYEAQ. CDR3 protein: CASSLIGQTTAGANVLTF. DNA of the CDR3: TGTGCCAGCAGCTTAATTGGCCAAACGACCGCGGGGGCCAACGTCCTGACTTTC.

The chain has TRBV7-9 and TRBJ1-1; D is uncertain. The CDR3 runs to 14 residues. V gave up 2 bases and J gave up 0 bases, with 7 bases separating them. CDR1 and CDR2 (germline): SEHNR, FQNEAQ (reference sequence). Written as DNA, the CDR3 is TGTGCCAGCAGCTTAAATACGGTGAACACTGAAGCTTTCTTT. Its translation is CASSLNTVNTEAFF.

This clone was seen only a few times. J is TRBJ2-2 and V is TRBV4-1; no reliable D call. V lost 7 bases, J lost 5 bases, and 11 bases lay in between. CDR1 MGHRA and CDR2 YSYEKL come from the germline V gene. This CDR3 region has 13 residues. The CDR3 spells CASTLAQTGELFF. CDR3 in DNA: TGCGCCAGCACCCTTGCACAAACCGGGGAGCTGTTTTTT.

The V call is TRBV7-9, the J call TRBJ2-7; 13 bases align to TRBD2. With V trimmed by 1 base and J by 5 bases, 8 bases remained unmatched. Per the germline V gene, CDR1 is SEHNR and CDR2 is FQNEAQ (reference sequence). The CDR3 loop spans 17 amino acids. CDR3 sequence (DNA): TGTGCCAGCAGCTTAGGTTACGGACTAGCGGGGGACAACGAGCAGTACTTC. Translating gives CASSLGYGLAGDNEQYF.

This clone was picked up many times. The genes are TRBV5-8 and TRBJ1-4; perhaps TRBD1 as D (6 bases). The V gene's germline CDR1 is SGHTS and CDR2 YDEGEE. V lost 0 bases to trimming and J lost 5 bases, with 14 bases between them. The CDR3 sequence is 16 residues long. The CDR3 protein is CASSLDLRGGNEKLFF. The CDR3 coding sequence is TGTGCCAGCAGCTTGGATCTCAGGGGCGGGAATGAAAAACTGTTTTTT.

The V call is TRBV28, the J call TRBJ2-2, with TRBD1 as a possible D gene (6 bases). Germline V gives CDR1 MDHEN, CDR2 SYDVKM. This CDR3 region has 15 residues. V was pared by 3 bases and J by 7 bases, with 15 bases between. The CDR3 bases are TGTGCCAGCAGTTTCCTTGGACAGCAGCACGGGGAGCTGTTTTTT. This codes for CASSFLGQQHGELFF.

This chain links TRBV6-5 with TRBJ1-1; D gene ambiguous. Between the trimmed V and J ends, which lost 2 bases and 0 bases, there was a span of 10 bases. This CDR3 comprises 15 residues. In germline, CDR1 is MNHEY, CDR2 SVGAGI. CDR3 coding DNA: TGTGCCAGCAGTTACGGACCAGACATGAACACTGAAGCTTTCTTT. This encodes CASSYGPDMNTEAFF.

The chain has TRBV7-9 and TRBJ2-1; weak D call: TRBD2 (6 bases). The CDR3 is made up of 16 amino acids. Trimming removed 2 bases at V and 7 bases at J, with 18 bases between. The V gene's germline CDR1 is SEHNR and CDR2 FQNEAQ (reference sequence). The DNA of the CDR3 is TGTGCCAGCAGCTTACTCTCTTGGCGGGATGGTAATGAGCAGTTCTTC. Translation: CASSLLSWRDGNEQFF.

The chain uses TRBV18 and TRBJ1-1; 7 nucleotides agree with TRBD1. This CDR3 is 13 amino acids long. With V trimmed by 6 bases and J by 5 bases, 6 bases remained unmatched. CDR1 KGHSH and CDR2 LQKENI come from the germline V gene. CDR3 region: CASSTGEETEAFF. As DNA, the CDR3 is TGTGCCAGCTCCACAGGGGAAGAGACTGAAGCTTTCTTT.

This chain connects TRBV28 to TRBJ2-2; 8 positions match TRBD1. V shed 4 bases, J shed 1 base, and the junction held 5 bases outside the gene matches. Looked up from germline, CDR1 is MDHEN and CDR2 is SYDVKM. CDR3 length: 16 residues. This CDR3 is CASSSPGTGNTGELFF. Written as DNA, the CDR3 is TGTGCCAGCAGTTCGCCCGGGACAGGGAACACCGGGGAGCTGTTTTTT.

This clone has more than one count but fewer than ten. V usage is TRBV7-9 and J usage is TRBJ2-4, with 7 nucleotides matching TRBD1. CDR1 and CDR2 from the germline V gene are SEHNR and FQNEAQ (reference sequence). The CDR3 has 12 amino acids. V shed 5 bases and J 6 bases; nucleotides not matched to a gene: 1. The CDR3 nucleotides read TGTGCCAGCAGCCCAGGGGGAAACATTCAGTACTTC. This encodes CASSPGGNIQYF.

This chain links TRBV12-5 with TRBJ1-2; a possible D gene is TRBD1 (6 bases). The CDR3 loop spans 12 amino acids. CDR1 LGHNT and CDR2 FRNRAP come from the germline V gene. Between the trimmed V and J ends, which lost 5 bases and 5 bases, there was a span of 9 bases. CDR3 sequence: CASGRGGYGYTF. CDR3 bases: TGTGCTAGTGGTCGAGGGGGGTATGGCTACACCTTC. Looking up the rest from reference TRBV12-5 and TRBJ1-2 gives the full variable domain: DARVTQTPRHKVTEMGQEVTMRCQPILGHNTVFWYRQTMMQGLELLAYFRNRAPLDDSGMPKDRFSAEMPDATLATLKIQPSEPRDSAVYFCASGRGGYGYTFGSGTRLTVV.

This chain uses TRBV7-9 with TRBJ2-1; the match to TRBD1 covers 7 bases. Germline loops: CDR1 SEHNR, CDR2 FQNEAQ (reference sequence). The CDR3 consists of 17 residues. Unmatched junction bases numbered 15, after V lost 4 bases and J lost 6 bases. The CDR3 DNA reads TGTGCCAGCAGCTCTATTACAGGGGACACCTATGGCAATGAGCAGTTCTTC. Translation gives CASSSITGDTYGNEQFF.

The table lists this clone with many counts. The chain carries TRBV7-2 and TRBJ2-1, with 9 bases that match TRBD1. CDR1 and CDR2 (germline): SGHTA, FQGNSA. The trim removed 1 base at V and 6 bases at J, leaving 13 bases unmatched. This CDR3 has 18 amino acids. CDR3 nucleotides: TGTGCCAGCAGCTTAGTCTTCCAGGCGGGACAGGGCTTCAATGAGCAGTTCTTC. Translated, it gives CASSLVFQAGQGFNEQFF.